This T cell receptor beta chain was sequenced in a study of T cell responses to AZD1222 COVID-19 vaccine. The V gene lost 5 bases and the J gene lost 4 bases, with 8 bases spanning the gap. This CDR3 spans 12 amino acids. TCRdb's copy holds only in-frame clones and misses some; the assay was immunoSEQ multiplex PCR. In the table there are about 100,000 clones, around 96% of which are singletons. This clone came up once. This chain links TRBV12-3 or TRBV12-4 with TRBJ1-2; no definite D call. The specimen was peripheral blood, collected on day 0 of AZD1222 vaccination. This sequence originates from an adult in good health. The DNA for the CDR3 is TGTGCCAGCAGTCTGACTTCCTATGGCTACACCTTC. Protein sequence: CASSLTSYGYTF.